A single sample is the source of the 5 T cell receptor beta chains below, sequenced in a study of T cells in localized non-small cell lung cancer. Clones were read by immunoSEQ multiplex PCR, and TCRdb kept only the in-frame ones, dropping some. Of approximately 10,000 clones listed, around 90% are singletons. The starting material was peripheral blood, obtained before any cancer treatment. These receptors came from a woman between 35 and 75 years old with stage I squamous cell lung carcinoma.

The rearrangement joins TRBV27 to TRBJ2-5, with 10 bases matching TRBD1. V trimming: 6 bases; J trimming: 5 bases; junction bases outside the gene matches: 9. CDR1 and CDR2 from the germline V gene are MNHEY and SMNVEV (reference sequence). The CDR3 is made up of 15 amino acids. The CDR3 DNA sequence: TGTGCCAGCAGGAGGGGACAGGGGCTTGGGGAGACCCAGTACTTC. It codes for CASRRGQGLGETQYF.

Details on this clone: Sequence at one end of the junction differs from germline and may be a read error. The rearrangement links TRBV7-9 to TRBJ1-1, with D maybe TRBD1 (6 bases). Germline-derived CDR1 and CDR2 are SEHNR and FQNEAQ (reference sequence). This CDR3 is built from 13 residues. CDR3 nucleotides: TGTGCCAGCAGCTTAGGGGGGGACACTAAAGCTTTCTTT. This codes for CASSLGGDTKAFF.

V usage is TRBV2 and J usage is TRBJ2-3; the match to TRBD2 covers 10 bases. CDR3 length equals 16 residues. CDR1 is SNHLY, CDR2 FYNNEI, per germline. J gave up 2 bases and V 4 bases, and 6 bases lay outside the gene matches. In DNA, the CDR3 is TGTGCCAGCAGTGGGGCTAGCGGGGGACCCACAGATACGCAGTATTTT. This sequence encodes CASSGASGGPTDTQYF. Complete variable domain (other parts from reference TRBV2 and TRBJ2-3): EPEVTQTPSHQVTQMGQEVILRCVPISNHLYFYWYRQILGQKVEFLVSFYNNEISEKSEIFDDQFSVERPDGSNFTLKIRSTKLEDSAMYFCASSGASGGPTDTQYFGPGTRLTVL.

The sample holds one count of this clone. The V call is TRBV27, the J call TRBJ1-5; D is unclear. Germline-derived CDR1 and CDR2 are MNHEY and SMNVEV (reference sequence). The CDR3 extends over 17 amino acids. V was shortened by 5 bases and J by 2 bases, with 19 bases between the two germline ends. CDR3 nucleotides: TGTGCCAGCAGTCCCGCGTCCGGGGAATTGGGCAATCAGCCCCAGCATTTT. Its protein product is CASSPASGELGNQPQHF.

This clone was found once. The gene calls are TRBV7-8 and TRBJ2-2; D unresolved. CDR3 length equals 12 residues. The ends were cut back, 2 bases at V and 7 bases at J, with 5 bases in the middle. From germline, CDR1 is SGHVS and CDR2 FQNEAQ. The CDR3 region is CASSLYGGELFF. For the CDR3, the DNA is TGTGCCAGCAGCTTATACGGCGGGGAGCTGTTTTTT.